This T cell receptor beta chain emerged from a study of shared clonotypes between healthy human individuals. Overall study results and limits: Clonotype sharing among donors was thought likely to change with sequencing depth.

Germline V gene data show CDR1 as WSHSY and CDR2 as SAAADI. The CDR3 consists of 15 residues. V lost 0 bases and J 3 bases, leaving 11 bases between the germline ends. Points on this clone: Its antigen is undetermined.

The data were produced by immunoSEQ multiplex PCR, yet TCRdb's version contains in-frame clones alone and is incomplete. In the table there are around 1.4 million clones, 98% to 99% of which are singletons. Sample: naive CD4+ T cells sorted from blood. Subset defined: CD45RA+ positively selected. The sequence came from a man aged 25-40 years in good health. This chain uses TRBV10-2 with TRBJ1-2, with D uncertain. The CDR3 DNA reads TGCGCCAGCAGTGAGTCTCCCCTTTGGGACTATGGCTACACCTTC. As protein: CASSESPLWDYGYTF.